This TCR beta chain was captured in a study of T cell responses to AZD1222 COVID-19 vaccine. Only in-frame clones appear in the TCRdb table, and some are missing; sequencing was by immunoSEQ multiplex PCR. The sample shows 150,000 to 200,000 clones, around 87% of them seen only once. V was cut by 4 bases and J by 8 bases, with 6 bases left in between. Per germline, CDR1 GTSNPN and CDR2 SVGIG (reference sequence). The length of the CDR3 is 11 residues. The chain employs TRBV30 and TRBJ1-6; D gene unclear. This receptor was identified in an adult in good health. Sequenced material: peripheral blood, taken on day 0 of MenACWY control vaccination. The CDR3 DNA sequence: TGTGCCTGGATTAAGGATTCACCCCTCCACTTT. Translated, it gives CAWIKDSPLHF.